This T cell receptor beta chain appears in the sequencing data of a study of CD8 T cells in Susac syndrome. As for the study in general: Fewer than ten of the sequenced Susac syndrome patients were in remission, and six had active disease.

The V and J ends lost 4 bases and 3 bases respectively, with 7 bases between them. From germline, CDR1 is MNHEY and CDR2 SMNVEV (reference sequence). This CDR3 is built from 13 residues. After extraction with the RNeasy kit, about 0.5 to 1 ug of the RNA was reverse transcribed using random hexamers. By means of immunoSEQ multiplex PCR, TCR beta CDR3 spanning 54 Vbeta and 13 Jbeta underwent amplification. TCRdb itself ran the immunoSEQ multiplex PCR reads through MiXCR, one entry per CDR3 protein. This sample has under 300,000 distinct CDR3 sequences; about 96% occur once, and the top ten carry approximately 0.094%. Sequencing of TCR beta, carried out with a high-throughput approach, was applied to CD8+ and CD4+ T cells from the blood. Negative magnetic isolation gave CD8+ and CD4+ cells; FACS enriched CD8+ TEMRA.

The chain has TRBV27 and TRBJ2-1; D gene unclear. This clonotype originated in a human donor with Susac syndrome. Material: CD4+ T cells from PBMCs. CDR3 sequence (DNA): TGTGCCAGCAGTTCGGCAAACTACAATGAGCAGTTCTTC. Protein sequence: CASSSANYNEQFF.